These 29 T cell receptor beta chains came from one sample sequenced in a study of metastatic and nonmetastatic thyroid tumors. Nobody among the patients had been given any treatment before thyroid surgery. MiXCR reprocessed the PCR reads for TCRdb. The data contain more than 40,000 clones, under 4% of them singletons. The sample consisted of blood. The receptors here all came from a female donor with papillary thyroid cancer or a benign thyroid nodule (not recorded which). Some clones in this sample may be carry-over from other donors' samples.

This clone was detected many times. This chain joins TRBV28 and TRBJ1-2, with no clear D. Germline-derived CDR1 and CDR2 are MDHEN and SYDVKM. The CDR3 is 13 residues long. Trimming removed 6 bases at V and 7 bases at J, with 15 bases between. The CDR3 bases are TGTGCCAGCAGCCCACCATGGGAGGGTGGCTACACCTTC. Amino acids: CASSPPWEGGYTF.

This clone was found a few times. The chain recombines TRBV20-1 with TRBJ2-2, with D possibly matching TRBD2 (6 bases). CDR3 size: 15 residues. V lost 6 bases and J 4 bases, leaving 18 bases between the germline ends. Germline values: CDR1 DFQATT, CDR2 SNEGSKA (reference sequence). CDR3 sequence reads: CSAPVEGTGTGELFF. The CDR3, as DNA: TGCAGTGCCCCAGTGGAGGGTACGGGCACCGGGGAGCTGTTTTTT.

Sample share makes this clone medium-sized (0.01 to 0.1%). The chain carries TRBV5-1 and TRBJ2-2; D unclear. The germline gives CDR1 SGHRS, CDR2 YFSETQ. Between the trimmed V and J ends, which lost 0 bases and 6 bases, there was a span of 0 bases. The CDR3 runs 11 residues. CDR3 in DNA: TGCGCCAGCAGCTTGGCCGGGGAGCTGTTTTTT. As protein: CASSLAGELFF. Supplemented by reference TRBV5-1 and TRBJ2-2, the full variable domain reads KAGVTQTPRYLIKTRGQQVTLSCSPISGHRSVSWYQQTPGQGLQFLFEYFSETQRNKGNFPGRFSGRQFSNSRSEMNVSTLELGDSALYLCASSLAGELFFGEGSRLTVL.

This clone came up many times. This sequence joins TRBV18 and TRBJ2-1; the match to TRBD2 covers 9 bases. The CDR3 consists of 13 residues. CDR1 is KGHSH, CDR2 LQKENI, per germline. V shed 1 base and J 9 bases; nucleotides not matched to a gene: 1. CDR3 nucleotide sequence: TGTGCCAGCTCACCACGGACTAGCGTTGAGCAGTTCTTC. This translates into CASSPRTSVEQFF.

This clone has ten or more counts. The chain carries TRBV10-1 and TRBJ2-4; no clear D. There are 15 residues in the CDR3. Trimming took 3 bases from V and 4 from J, leaving 13 bases between them. The germline V gene has CDR1 WNHNN and CDR2 SYGVQD (reference sequence). CDR3 coding DNA: TGCGCCAGCAGTGAAGACCAAGCGTCAAAAAACATTCAGTACTTC. Protein: CASSEDQASKNIQYF.

This clone was detected many times. The J gene is TRBJ2-3, the V gene TRBV10-3; D is unclear. The length of the CDR3 is 13 residues. Trimming cost V 8 bases and J 0 bases, with 9 bases left between them. The germline V gene encodes CDR1 ENHRY and CDR2 SYGVKD. Here the CDR3 reads CAIRATSTDTQYF. CDR3 DNA sequence: TGTGCCATCCGGGCAACGAGCACAGATACGCAGTATTTT.

This clone was seen repeatedly, ten times or more. V usage is TRBV7-3 and J usage is TRBJ2-5; TRBD2 matches at 11 bases. The V segment lost 2 bases and the J segment 4 bases; nucleotides outside the gene matches: 3. CDR1 and CDR2 (germline): SGHTA, FQGTGA. The CDR3 runs 15 residues. CDR3 residues: CASSLVAGGGETQYF. The DNA of the CDR3 is TGTGCCAGCAGCTTAGTAGCGGGGGGGGGAGAGACCCAGTACTTC.

In this sample, this clone turned up many times. The V and J genes are TRBV13 and TRBJ2-3; weak D call: TRBD2 (5 bases). Trimming took 3 bases from V and 10 from J, leaving 17 bases between them. The CDR3 runs to 14 residues. The germline V gene encodes CDR1 PRHDT and CDR2 FYEKMQ (reference sequence). DNA for the CDR3: TGTGCCAGCAGCTTCGAGGGTAGAGAGGGAGCGCAGTATTTT. Residues: CASSFEGREGAQYF.

This clone was seen a handful of times. The chain couples TRBV7-8 to TRBJ2-7; tentative D call: TRBD1 (5 bases). Germline CDR1 SGHVS, CDR2 FQNEAQ. CDR3 length: 15 amino acids. Trimming pared 1 base from V and 5 bases from J, leaving 15 bases between. The CDR3 here is CASSLGWDEGDEQYF. In DNA, the CDR3 is TGTGCCAGCAGCTTAGGGTGGGATGAAGGGGACGAGCAGTACTTC.

Ten or more counts support this clone. The chain uses TRBV7-8 and TRBJ1-5, with a possible D match to TRBD1 (5 bases). CDR3 size: 15 residues. V was pared by 5 bases and J by 9 bases, with 20 bases between. In germline, CDR1 is SGHVS, CDR2 FQNEAQ. The CDR3, as DNA: TGTGCCAGCAGCGCTAGGCGGGACCAGGTTTGGCCCCAGCATTTT. Its protein product is CASSARRDQVWPQHF.

As concerns this clone: Relative to the germline gene, one junction end is altered; a read error may explain this. V and J are TRBV6-5 and TRBJ2-1; no clear D gene. The germline gives CDR1 MNHEY, CDR2 SVGAGI. The CDR3 loop spans 14 amino acids. CDR3 sequence reads: CAISSLQRYNEQFF. CDR3 sequence (DNA): TGTGCCATCAGTTCCCTACAGAGATACAATGAGCAGTTCTTC.

The V call is TRBV19, the J call TRBJ1-2; D not certain. There are 14 residues in the CDR3. Between the trimmed V and J ends, which lost 6 bases and 5 bases, there was a span of 16 bases. CDR1 and CDR2 (germline): LNHDA, SQIVND (reference sequence). In DNA form, the CDR3 reads TGTGCCAGTAGGCCCCCCGCGGGCCGGTATGGCTACACCTTC. Amino acids: CASRPPAGRYGYTF. The full variable domain, in which reference TRBV19 and TRBJ1-2 provide the parts outside the CDR3, is DGGITQSPKYLFRKEGQNVTLSCEQNLNHDAMYWYRQDPGQGLRLIYYSQIVNDFQKGDIAEGYSVSREKKESFPLTVTSAQKNPTAFYLCASRPPAGRYGYTFGSGTRLTVV.

This clone was seen only a few times. The chain is built from TRBV6-1 and TRBJ1-1; possible D gene TRBD1, 5 bases. The CDR3 consists of 16 residues. Trimming shortened V by 7 bases and J by 5 bases, and 23 bases separated the two germline ends. From germline, CDR1 is MNHNS and CDR2 SASEGT. In DNA, the CDR3 is TGTGCCAGCATGAAGGCCGGTCAGGGAGTAAGGACTGAAGCTTTCTTT. Protein: CASMKAGQGVRTEAFF.

This rearrangement joins TRBV5-1 to TRBJ2-7; 10 bases map to TRBD1. This CDR3 contains 13 residues. V lost 0 bases to trimming and J lost 6 bases; unmatched junction nucleotides: 0. CDR1 and CDR2 (germline): SGHRS, YFSETQ. The CDR3 region is CASSLGDRGEQYF. The CDR3 bases are TGCGCCAGCAGCTTGGGGGACAGGGGCGAGCAGTACTTC.

The rearrangement joins TRBV6-1 to TRBJ2-7; D call uncertain. CDR1 is MNHNS, CDR2 SASEGT, per germline. Trimming removed 1 base from V and 0 bases from J, with 7 bases in between. The CDR3 is 14 amino acids. CDR3 in DNA: TGTGCCAGCAGTGAAGGTGACACCTCCTACGAGCAGTACTTC. This sequence encodes CASSEGDTSYEQYF.

In this sample, this clone turned up many times. The CDR3 nucleotides are TGTGCCAGCAGCCAAGCAAATGAGCAGTTCTTC. Its translation: CASSQANEQFF. V gene TRBV14 combines with J gene TRBJ2-1, with D unclear. The V gene lost 1 base and the J gene lost 7 bases, with 2 bases spanning the gap. This CDR3 is built from 11 residues. From germline, CDR1 is SGHDN and CDR2 FVKESK.

The V gene is TRBV10-2, the J gene TRBJ1-2; 7 bases match TRBD1. Per the germline V gene, CDR1 is WSHSY and CDR2 is SAAADI. Trimming at V came to 4 bases and at J to 1 base, leaving 6 bases not matched to a gene. This CDR3 is built from 15 residues. The CDR3, as DNA: TGCGCCAGCAGTGGTACGGGACAGCATAACTATGGCTACACCTTC. Translating gives CASSGTGQHNYGYTF.

The table lists this clone with many counts. V gene TRBV9 combines with J gene TRBJ2-3, with TRBD2 matching 7 bases. The CDR3 has 15 residues. V was pared by 0 bases and J by 1 base, with 2 bases of the junction left unmatched. The germline CDR1 and CDR2 sequences are SGDLS and YYNGEE. The chain's CDR3 is CASSVDSGGTDTQYF. The CDR3 DNA reads as TGTGCCAGCAGCGTAGACAGCGGGGGCACAGATACGCAGTATTTT.

This clone occurred a few times. The V call is TRBV12-3 or TRBV12-4, the J call TRBJ2-5, with D possibly called TRBD1 or TRBD2 (5 bases each). The CDR3 has 12 residues. V was trimmed by 5 bases and J by 5 bases, leaving 9 bases between them. DNA of the CDR3: TGTGCCAGCAGTCCCTGGGGGGAGACCCAGTACTTC. It yields the protein CASSPWGETQYF.

This clone has a count of ten or more. The genes are TRBV25-1 and TRBJ1-6; D not certain. The CDR3 is made up of 15 amino acids. CDR1 and CDR2 from the germline V gene are MGHDK and SYGVNS. V lost 1 base to trimming and J lost 3 bases, with 7 bases between them. The CDR3 bases are TGTGCCAGCAGTGAATCATCAATCTATAATTCACCCCTCCACTTT. The encoded protein is CASSESSIYNSPLHF.

J is TRBJ2-3 and V is TRBV30, with D uncertain. In germline, CDR1 is GTSNPN, CDR2 SVGIG (reference sequence). V lost 5 bases to trimming and J lost 0 bases, with 12 bases between them. The CDR3 runs 14 residues. In DNA, the CDR3 is TGTGCCTGGTGTCTCGGTGCTAGCACAGATACGCAGTATTTT. As protein: CAWCLGASTDTQYF.

The V call is TRBV19, the J call TRBJ2-7, with 7 bases that match TRBD2. The length of the CDR3 is 11 residues. The ends lost 4 bases at V and 11 bases at J; junction bases unmatched: 5. Looked up from germline, CDR1 is LNHDA and CDR2 is SQIVND (reference sequence). The CDR3 is CASSTSGKEYF. The CDR3, as DNA: TGTGCCAGTAGTACCAGCGGGAAGGAGTACTTC. Looking up the rest from reference TRBV19 and TRBJ2-7 gives the full variable domain: DGGITQSPKYLFRKEGQNVTLSCEQNLNHDAMYWYRQDPGQGLRLIYYSQIVNDFQKGDIAEGYSVSREKKESFPLTVTSAQKNPTAFYLCASSTSGKEYFGPGTRLTVT.

This clone was seen ten or more times. The CDR3 nucleotides are TGTGCCAGCAGCTCTGGGGGGCGCGGGCCCCAGCATTTT. This codes for CASSSGGRGPQHF. The chain carries TRBV28 and TRBJ1-5, with D possibly matching TRBD1 (6 bases). The V end was cut by 6 bases, the J end by 9 bases, with 15 bases between. The germline CDR1 and CDR2 sequences are MDHEN and SYDVKM. The CDR3 contains 13 residues.

This clone has only a few counts. The chain combines TRBV2 with TRBJ1-5; 7 bases align to TRBD1. CDR1 SNHLY and CDR2 FYNNEI come from the germline V gene. Trimming cost V 3 bases and J 2 bases; bases outside gene matches: 4. This CDR3 is 15 amino acids long. DNA for the CDR3: TGTGCCAGCAGTGATCCAGGGGGTGGCAATCAGCCCCAGCATTTT. It codes for CASSDPGGGNQPQHF.

To note about this clone: One end of the junction is discordant with germline, which a read error may explain. The chain links TRBV30 to TRBJ1-1, with D perhaps TRBD1 (5 bases). Per germline, CDR1 GTSNPN and CDR2 SVGIG (reference sequence). The CDR3 runs to 13 residues. The CDR3, as DNA: TGTGCCTGGAGTGTAAACACGGACACTGAAGCTCTCTTT. It codes for CAWSVNTDTEALF.

J is TRBJ1-1 and V is TRBV6-1; D gene uncertain. This CDR3 has 13 amino acids. Germline V lookup: CDR1 MNHNS, CDR2 SASEGT. The V gene lost 2 bases and the J gene lost 1 base, with 5 bases spanning the gap. The CDR3 spells CASSEYRNTEAFF. The DNA of the CDR3 is TGTGCCAGCAGTGAATATCGGAACACTGAAGCTTTCTTT.

The J gene is TRBJ1-5, the V gene TRBV12-3 or TRBV12-4; D may be TRBD1 (5 bases). The CDR3 is 14 residues long. With 5 bases removed from V and 5 bases from J, the gap between germline ends came to 13 bases. The CDR3 sequence: CASSQHRSDQPQHF. CDR3 bases: TGTGCCAGCAGTCAGCACAGGTCCGATCAGCCCCAGCATTTT.

This clone was recorded at least ten times. The chain joins TRBV6-5 to TRBJ2-4; D gene ambiguous. Trimming removed 2 bases from V and 0 bases from J, with 14 bases in between. The CDR3 has 17 amino acids. Germline V lookup: CDR1 MNHEY, CDR2 SVGAGI. CDR3 bases: TGTGCCAGCAGTTACCCCGGGTCCCCAGTAGCCAAAAACATTCAGTACTTC. Protein product: CASSYPGSPVAKNIQYF.

This clone has a count of ten or more. The J gene is TRBJ1-1, the V gene TRBV25-1, with D possibly matching TRBD1 (6 bases). CDR3 length: 12 amino acids. Per germline, CDR1 MGHDK and CDR2 SYGVNS. V was clipped by 11 bases and J by 1 base, with 11 bases between them. The CDR3 spells CAARGGNTEAFF. As DNA, the CDR3 is TGTGCCGCCAGGGGAGGGAACACTGAAGCTTTCTTT.